The clone carrying this T cell receptor beta chain was recorded at least ten times. Its antigen is unknown. The sample originates from a study of neurological immune-mediated disorders. Findings and limits, study-wide: Phylogenetic grouping assigned the repertoires of 18 of 34 multiple sclerosis patients to a single related-CDR3 cluster, representing a possible signature.

As to time point: longitudinal time-point 3. Synthesis of cDNA was carried out by template-switch 5'RACE. The reaction used 10-nucleotide random UMIs. TCRdb re-analysed the 5' RACE reads in MiXCR, keeping a single row per CDR3 protein. The sample yields more than 75,000 distinct CDR3 sequences, 4.3% seen once. Trimming took off 5 bases at V and 4 bases at J, with 12 bases between the two ends. The CDR3 contains 13 residues. Germline V gene data show CDR1 as SGHRS and CDR2 as YFSETQ. The chain joins TRBV5-1 to TRBJ1-1; maybe TRBD1 (5 bases). The specimen was PBMCs. The origin of this receptor is a woman aged 55 to 70 with multiple sclerosis. The CDR3 loop reads CASRSSGVTEAFF. In DNA, the CDR3 is TGCGCCAGCAGAAGTTCGGGGGTCACTGAAGCTTTCTTT.